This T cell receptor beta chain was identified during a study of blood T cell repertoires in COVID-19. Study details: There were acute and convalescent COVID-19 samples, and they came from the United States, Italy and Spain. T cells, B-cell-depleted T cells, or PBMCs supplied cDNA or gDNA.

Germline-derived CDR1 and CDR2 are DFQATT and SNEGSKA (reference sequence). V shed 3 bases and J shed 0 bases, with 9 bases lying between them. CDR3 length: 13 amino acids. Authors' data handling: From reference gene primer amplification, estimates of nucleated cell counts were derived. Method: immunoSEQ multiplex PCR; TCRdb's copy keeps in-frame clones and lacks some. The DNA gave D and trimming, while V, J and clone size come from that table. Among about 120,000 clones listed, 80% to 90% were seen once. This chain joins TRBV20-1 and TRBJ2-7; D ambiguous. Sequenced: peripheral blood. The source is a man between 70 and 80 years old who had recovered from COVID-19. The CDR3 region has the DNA TGCAGTGCTAGTGGTACTCCCTCCTACGAGCAGTACTTC. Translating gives CSASGTPSYEQYF.